Listed below are T cell receptor beta chains from one sample, sequenced in a study of response to subunit inactivated influenza vaccine. TCRdb recomputed calls from the RT-PCR reads with MiXCR, one row per CDR3 protein. The repertoire holds 500,000 to 600,000 distinct CDR3 sequences, with approximately 15% as singletons. The specimen was PBMCs from blood, collected about 13 days after vaccination. These receptor sequences come from a man aged 50 to 59 who received an inactivated influenza vaccine. Each CDR3 is given with its conserved first and last residue. The D gene is left open where the match is weak. A clone size is listed for some rows: how often the clone was seen (once, few, many), or a class if it is expanded.

D,size,J,length,V,CDR3,DNA
.,few,TRBJ2-7,14,TRBV5-1,CASSLSARSYEQYF,TGCGCCAGCAGCTTGTCAGCCCGCTCCTACGAGCAGTACTTC
TRBD1,few,TRBJ2-7,14,TRBV12-3/TRBV12-4,CASSSDRDSYEQYF,TGTGCCAGCAGTTCTGACAGGGACTCCTACGAGCAGTACTTC
.,few,TRBJ2-3,12,TRBV4-2,CASSEGPKSQYF,TGTGCCAGCAGCGAGGGACCTAAGTCGCAGTATTTT
.,.,TRBJ2-3,13,TRBV5-1,CASESGGTDTQYF,TGCGCCAGCGAATCGGGGGGCACAGATACGCAGTATTTT
.,.,TRBJ2-1,14,TRBV6-1,CASIQPGNFNEQFF,TGTGCCAGCATCCAACCGGGGAATTTCAATGAGCAGTTCTTC
.,few,TRBJ2-7,15,TRBV7-9,CASSPSYMVTYEQYF,TGTGCCAGCAGCCCCTCATACATGGTTACCTACGAGCAGTACTTC
.,few,TRBJ1-4,15,TRBV18,CASSPRAGRDEKLFF,TGTGCCAGCTCACCACGGGCAGGGAGGGATGAAAAACTGTTTTTT
.,many,TRBJ2-7,16,TRBV28,CASSRWGISNTYEQYF,TGTGCCAGCAGTCGGTGGGGCATATCCAACACCTACGAGCAGTACTTC
TRBD2,once,TRBJ2-5,15,TRBV7-2,CASSPAGRASLTQYF,TGTGCCAGCAGCCCAGCGGGGCGGGCGTCACTAACGCAGTACTTC
.,many,TRBJ2-5,13,TRBV18,CASSDRRQETQYF,TGTGCCAGCTCGGACAGACGACAAGAGACCCAGTACTTC
TRBD1,.,TRBJ1-1,16,TRBV7-9,CASSSSSGQGGTEAFF,TGTGCCAGCAGCTCATCGTCGGGACAGGGTGGAACTGAAGCTTTCTTT
.,.,TRBJ2-1,16,TRBV12-3/TRBV12-4,CASSPPGLQSYNEQFF,TGTGCCAGCAGCCCTCCGGGACTCCAGTCTTACAATGAGCAGTTCTTC
.,.,TRBJ2-7,12,TRBV5-8,CASSLRGTVAYF,TGTGCCAGCAGCTTGAGAGGGACCGTTGCGTACTTC
TRBD2,.,TRBJ2-3,16,TRBV20-1,CSAQDASGRFADTQYF,TGCAGTGCACAAGACGCTAGCGGGAGGTTCGCAGATACGCAGTATTTT
.,.,TRBJ2-7,13,TRBV29-1,CSVVVSSSYEQYF,TGCAGCGTTGTGGTCTCAAGCTCCTACGAGCAGTACTTC
.,.,TRBJ1-1,13,TRBV27,CASSYLGGTEAFF,TGTGCCAGCAGTTACCTTGGGGGCACTGAAGCTTTCTTT
TRBD2,.,TRBJ2-1,20,TRBV24-1,CATSDRPGLAGGKSYNEQFF,TGTGCCACCAGTGATCGACCGGGACTAGCGGGAGGGAAATCCTACAATGAGCAGTTCTTC
.,.,TRBJ1-1,15,TRBV12-3/TRBV12-4,CASSFGQLMNTEAFF,TGTGCCAGCAGTTTCGGACAGTTGATGAACACTGAAGCTTTCTTT
.,.,TRBJ1-4,14,TRBV6-5,CASRLDSLSEKLFF,TGTGCCAGCAGACTCGACTCGTTGAGTGAAAAACTGTTTTTT
.,few,TRBJ1-2,15,TRBV5-1,CASSPGVTIGYGYTF,TGCGCCAGCAGCCCTGGAGTAACGATTGGGTATGGCTACACCTTC
.,few,TRBJ1-4,13,TRBV12-3/TRBV12-4,CASSLGASEKLFF,TGTGCCAGCAGTTTGGGGGCTAGTGAAAAACTGTTTTTT
TRBD2,.,TRBJ2-1,13,TRBV29-1,CSAGTSGGLEQFF,TGCAGCGCCGGGACTAGCGGGGGTCTTGAGCAGTTCTTC
TRBD2,.,TRBJ2-7,15,TRBV2,CASSGPGTSGLEQYF,TGTGCCAGCAGTGGACCCGGGACTAGCGGGCTTGAGCAGTACTTC
.,.,TRBJ2-7,15,TRBV6-2/TRBV6-3,CASSRPGDLLNEQYF,TGTGCCAGCAGCCGCCCGGGGGACCTTCTCAACGAGCAGTACTTC
TRBD1,many,TRBJ1-1,14,TRBV19,CASRPQGEATEAFF,TGTGCCAGTAGGCCACAGGGGGAGGCCACTGAAGCTTTCTTT
.,many,TRBJ2-2,15,TRBV25-1,CASSEYPLGPGELFF,TGTGCCAGCAGTGAATATCCCTTAGGTCCGGGGGAGCTGTTTTTT
TRBD2,.,TRBJ2-7,14,TRBV6-2/TRBV6-3,CASSRSREVSEQYF,TGTGCCAGCAGTCGAAGCCGGGAGGTATCCGAGCAGTACTTC
TRBD1,many,TRBJ2-1,12,TRBV12-3/TRBV12-4,CASIRQGHEQFF,TGTGCCAGCATTAGACAGGGCCATGAGCAGTTCTTC
TRBD2,.,TRBJ2-1,16,TRBV15,CATLDARLAVNNEQFF,TGTGCCACCTTAGACGCCCGACTAGCTGTTAACAATGAGCAGTTCTTC
.,few,TRBJ2-3,14,TRBV7-2,CASSLVASLDTQYF,TGTGCCAGCAGCTTAGTGGCTAGTCTAGATACGCAGTATTTT
.,few,TRBJ2-1,15,TRBV30,CAWGRGPLSYNEQFF,TGTGCCTGGGGCAGGGGCCCCCTTTCCTACAATGAGCAGTTCTTC
.,.,TRBJ2-5,14,TRBV9,CASSVGGRQETQYF,TGTGCCAGCAGCGTAGGAGGGCGCCAAGAGACCCAGTACTTC
.,few,TRBJ2-7,16,TRBV6-2/TRBV6-3,CASSYDLRGQSNEQYF,TGTGCCAGCAGTTACGATTTGAGGGGTCAGAGCAACGAGCAGTACTTC
TRBD2,many,TRBJ2-7,14,TRBV5-1,CASSMRTSGSEQYF,TGCGCCAGCAGCATGAGGACTAGCGGGAGCGAGCAGTACTTC
.,.,TRBJ2-5,14,TRBV5-1,CASSSPGVTETQYF,TGCGCCAGCAGCAGTCCGGGTGTGACAGAGACCCAGTACTTC
TRBD1,many,TRBJ2-7,14,TRBV10-3,CASASRDRGYEQYF,TGTGCCAGCGCCTCCCGGGACAGGGGGTACGAGCAGTACTTC
.,few,TRBJ1-2,16,TRBV12-3/TRBV12-4,CASRAARSLREDGYTF,TGTGCCAGCAGGGCGGCCCGTAGCCTTCGGGAGGATGGCTACACCTTC
TRBD2,.,TRBJ2-1,14,TRBV20-1,CSAPPGLARNEQFF,TGCAGTGCGCCTCCGGGACTAGCGCGGAATGAGCAGTTCTTC
TRBD1,few,TRBJ2-5,14,TRBV24-1,CATSDSDRVATQYF,TGTGCCACCAGTGATTCCGACAGGGTGGCGACCCAGTACTTC
TRBD1,.,TRBJ2-7,16,TRBV10-2,CASSESGQGAAYEQYF,TGCGCCAGCAGTGAGTCAGGGCAGGGGGCGGCCTACGAGCAGTACTTC
.,.,TRBJ2-1,15,TRBV9,CASSDGQGAYNEQFF,TGTGCCAGCAGCGACGGACAAGGGGCATACAATGAGCAGTTCTTC
.,few,TRBJ2-2,15,TRBV20-1,CSADAGLPNTGELFF,TGCAGTGCTGACGCGGGACTCCCGAACACCGGGGAGCTGTTTTTT
.,.,TRBJ2-5,14,TRBV7-2,CASSLWDTQETQYF,TGTGCCAGCAGCTTATGGGACACCCAAGAGACCCAGTACTTC
.,many,TRBJ2-2,13,TRBV11-2,CASSPLGPGELFF,TGTGCCAGCAGTCCTCTAGGACCCGGGGAGCTGTTTTTT
TRBD2,.,TRBJ2-7,14,TRBV20-1,CSARGLAGGGEQYF,TGCAGTGCTAGAGGACTAGCGGGAGGTGGCGAGCAGTACTTC
TRBD1,few,TRBJ1-4,15,TRBV5-5,CASSSSTGEGEKLFF,TGTGCCAGCAGCTCCTCTACAGGGGAAGGTGAAAAACTGTTTTTT
.,.,TRBJ2-2,16,TRBV7-9,CASSPLWVRNTGELFF,TGTGCCAGCAGCCCTCTCTGGGTGAGGAACACCGGGGAGCTGTTTTTT
TRBD1,.,TRBJ2-2,14,TRBV20-1,CTACRGHDTGELFF,TGCACTGCTTGCAGGGGGCACGACACCGGGGAGCTGTTTTTT
TRBD1,.,TRBJ1-1,13,TRBV14,CASSWDRGGQAFF,TGTGCCAGCAGCTGGGACAGGGGGGGACAAGCTTTCTTT
.,few,TRBJ2-7,17,TRBV11-2,CASISTRDQQTSYEQYF,TGTGCCAGCATCTCTACAAGGGACCAACAAACGTCCTACGAGCAGTACTTC
TRBD2,.,TRBJ2-7,16,TRBV5-1,CASSSGLAGPAYEQYF,TGCGCCAGCAGCTCAGGACTAGCGGGACCAGCCTACGAGCAGTACTTC
.,few,TRBJ1-2,12,TRBV20-1,CSARDPGDGYTF,TGCAGTGCTAGAGATCCGGGGGATGGCTACACCTTC